This paragraph covers one TCR beta chain sequence. Looked up from germline, CDR1 is LGHNA and CDR2 is YSLEER. J was trimmed by 3 bases and V by 3 bases; bases with no gene match: 3. This CDR3 contains 15 residues. This record comes from a study of T cell changes during pregnancy in multiple sclerosis. The data were produced by immunoSEQ multiplex PCR, yet TCRdb's version contains in-frame clones alone and is incomplete. This sample has some 64,000 clones, with about 90% found just once. V and J are TRBV4-3 and TRBJ2-2, with 8 nucleotides matching TRBD1. Material: peripheral blood, obtained after pregnancy. The receptor comes from a female donor with multiple sclerosis, enrolled in a pregnancy study. Here the CDR3 reads CASSQEDRDTGELFF. The CDR3 bases are TGCGCCAGCAGCCAGGAGGACAGGGACACCGGGGAGCTGTTTTTT.